These 2 T cell receptor beta chains came from one sample sequenced in a study of cytomegalovirus exposure and HLA in healthy donors. Primers for the PCR totalled 60 Vbeta and 13 Jbeta. The repertoire was sequenced with immunoSEQ multiplex PCR; TCRdb's copy has only in-frame clones and lacks some. The table includes some 87,000 clones, roughly 70% detected once. The sequenced material came from PBMCs. These TCRs come from a woman aged 50 to 65 in good health and CMV-seropositive.

This clone has just a few counts. V usage is TRBV5-4 and J usage is TRBJ1-2; 7 bases agree with TRBD1. The CDR3 is 16 amino acids. In germline, CDR1 is SGHNT, CDR2 YYREEE (reference sequence). Trimming cost V 0 bases and J 2 bases; bases outside gene matches: 7. The CDR3 region has the DNA TGTGCCAGCAGCTTGGCTCTCATACAGGGGAACTATGGCTACACCTTC. This encodes CASSLALIQGNYGYTF. The full variable domain, rest sourced from reference TRBV5-4 and TRBJ1-2, is ETGVTQSPTHLIKTRGQQVTLRCSSQSGHNTVSWYQQALGQGPQFIFQYYREEENGRGNFPPRFSGLQFPNYSSELNVNALELDDSALYLCASSLALIQGNYGYTFGSGTRLTVV.

This clone was seen only a few times. The V gene is TRBV28, the J gene TRBJ1-5; 8 positions agree with TRBD1. V shed 6 bases and J 3 bases; nucleotides not matched to a gene: 4. CDR1 MDHEN and CDR2 SYDVKM come from the germline V gene. The CDR3 has 14 amino acids. DNA of the CDR3: TGTGCCAGCAGGCGGACAGGGTCCAATCAGCCCCAGCATTTT. Protein: CASRRTGSNQPQHF.